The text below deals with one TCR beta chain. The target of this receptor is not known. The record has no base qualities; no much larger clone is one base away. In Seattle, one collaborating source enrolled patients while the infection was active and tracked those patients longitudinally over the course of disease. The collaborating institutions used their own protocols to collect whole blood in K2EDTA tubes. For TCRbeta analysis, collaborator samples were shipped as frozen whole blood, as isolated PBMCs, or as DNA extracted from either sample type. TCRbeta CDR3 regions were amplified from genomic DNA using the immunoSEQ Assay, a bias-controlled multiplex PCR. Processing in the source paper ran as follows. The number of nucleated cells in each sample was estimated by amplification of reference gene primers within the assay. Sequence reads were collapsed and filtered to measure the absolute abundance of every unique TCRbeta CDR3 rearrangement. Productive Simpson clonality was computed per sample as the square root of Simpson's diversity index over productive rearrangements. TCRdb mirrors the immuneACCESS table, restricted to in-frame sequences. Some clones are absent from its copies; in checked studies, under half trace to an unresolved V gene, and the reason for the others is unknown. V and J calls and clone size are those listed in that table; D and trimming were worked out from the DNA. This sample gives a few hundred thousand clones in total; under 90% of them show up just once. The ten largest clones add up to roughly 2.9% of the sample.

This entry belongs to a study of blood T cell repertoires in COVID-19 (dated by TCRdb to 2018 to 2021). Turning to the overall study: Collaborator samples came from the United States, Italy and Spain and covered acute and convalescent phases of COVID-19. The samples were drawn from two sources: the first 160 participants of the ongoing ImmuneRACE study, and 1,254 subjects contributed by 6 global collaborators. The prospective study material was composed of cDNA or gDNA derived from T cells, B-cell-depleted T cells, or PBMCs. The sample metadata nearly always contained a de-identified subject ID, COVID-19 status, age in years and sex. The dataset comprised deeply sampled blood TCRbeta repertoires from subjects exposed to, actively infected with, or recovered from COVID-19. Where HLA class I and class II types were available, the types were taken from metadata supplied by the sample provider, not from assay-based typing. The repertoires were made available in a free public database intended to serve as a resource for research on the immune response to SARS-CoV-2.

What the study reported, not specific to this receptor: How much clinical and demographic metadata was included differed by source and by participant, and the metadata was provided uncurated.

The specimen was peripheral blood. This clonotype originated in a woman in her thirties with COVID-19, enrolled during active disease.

The CDR3 in this case is CASSQQQGLKNSPLHF. The nucleotide sequence reads TGCGCCAGCAGCCAACAACAGGGTTTAAAAAATTCACCCCTCCACTTT. The chain employs TRBV4-1 and TRBJ1-6; TRBD1 is possibly the D segment (6 matching bases). V gives up 2 bases and J gives up 7 bases, and the segment between their germline ends measures 15 bases. Spanning cysteine to phenylalanine, the CDR3 consists of 16 amino acids. Only the CDR3 DNA is retained, 48 bases long and in frame from the first base. In the germline V gene, CDR1 corresponds to MGHRA and CDR2 to YSYEKL.